These T cell receptor beta chains were read from a single sample in a study of glioma-infiltrating T cells. A single record per CDR3 protein comes from TCRdb applying MiXCR to the multiplex PCR reads. The repertoire holds about 89,000 distinct CDR3 sequences, with about a quarter as singletons. Input material: glioma tissue, nonneoplastic brain tissue, or PBMCs (not recorded which). The receptors were gathered from a human donor with low-grade glioma or glioblastoma, undergoing nonglioma brain surgery, or in good health (not recorded which). CDR3s leave out the opening cysteine and the closing phenylalanine or tryptophan. Each record gives: V gene, CDR3 protein.

>TRBV20-1
SARNSESSGANVLT
>TRBV20-1
SVAAGTGTLYEQY
>TRBV20-1
SASRASSSGANVLT
>TRBV27
ASSPSGAGGQETQY
>TRBV18
ASSPGNNEKLF
>TRBV29-1
SVEWRAHYGYT
>TRBV6-2/TRBV6-3
ASGLSDTQY
>TRBV7-2
ASSLLAGVVEQF
>TRBV18
ASSHGPGTTDTQY
>TRBV19
ASRGIQETQY
>TRBV5-1
ASSLGPAGGTYEQY
>TRBV20-1
SARDSGDQPPH
>TRBV12-3/TRBV12-4
ASSSRDKGGGYT
>TRBV29-1
SVDGTTGYT